This T cell receptor beta chain derives from a study of post-analysis software for immune sequencing data. Study-level points and caveats: Comparison of patients with controls showed five TRBV segments more frequent in patients, TRBV5-6, TRBV5-1 and TRBV20-1 among them.

This CDR3 has 13 residues. Germline lookup yields CDR1 SGHRS and CDR2 YFSETQ. The V end was cut by 1 base, the J end by 3 bases, with 8 bases between. About this clonotype: Antigen specificity is unknown.

The TCR beta cDNA libraries contained unique molecular identifiers. TCRdb reprocessed the PCR reads with MiXCR, giving one entry per CDR3 protein. The sample carries about half a million distinct CDR3 sequences, nearly 45% recorded once. This TCR came from a girl aged 10-17 years with multiple sclerosis. The sequencing input was blood. The chain has TRBV5-1 and TRBJ2-7; possible D gene TRBD1, 6 bases. The CDR3 sequence: CASSLPGDYEQYF. Written as DNA, the CDR3 is TGCGCCAGCAGCTTGCCAGGGGACTACGAGCAGTACTTC.